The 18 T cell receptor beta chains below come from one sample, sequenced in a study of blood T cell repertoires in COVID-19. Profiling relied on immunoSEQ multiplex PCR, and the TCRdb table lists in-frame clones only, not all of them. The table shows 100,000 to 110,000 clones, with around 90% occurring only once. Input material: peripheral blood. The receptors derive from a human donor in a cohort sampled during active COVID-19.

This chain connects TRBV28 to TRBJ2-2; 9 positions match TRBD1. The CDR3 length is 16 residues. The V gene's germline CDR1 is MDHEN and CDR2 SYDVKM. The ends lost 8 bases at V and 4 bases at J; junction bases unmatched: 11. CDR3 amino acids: CASYSSGQGITGELFF. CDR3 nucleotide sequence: TGTGCCAGCTATTCCTCGGGACAGGGAATCACCGGGGAGCTGTTTTTT.

Here the CDR3 reads CASSGQGSNQPQHF. CDR3 in DNA: TGTGCCAGCTCAGGACAGGGGAGCAATCAGCCCCAGCATTTT. The rearrangement uses TRBV18 and TRBJ1-5; TRBD1 matches at 9 bases. CDR1 and CDR2 (germline): KGHSH, LQKENI. Trimming took 5 bases from V and 1 from J; bases not matched to a gene: 0. The CDR3 sequence is 14 residues long. The full variable domain, completed using reference TRBV18 and TRBJ1-5, is NAGVMQNPRHLVRRRGQEARLRCSPMKGHSHVYWYRQLPEEGLKFMVYLQKENIIDESGMPKERFSAEFPKEGPSILRIQQVVRGDSAAYFCASSGQGSNQPQHFGDGTRLSIL.

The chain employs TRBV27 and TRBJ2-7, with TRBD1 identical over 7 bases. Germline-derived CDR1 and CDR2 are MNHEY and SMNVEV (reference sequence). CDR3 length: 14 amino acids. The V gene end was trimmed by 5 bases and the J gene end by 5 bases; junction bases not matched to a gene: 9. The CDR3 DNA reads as TGTGCCAGCAGTCCCCGACAGGGCCTCGACGAGCAGTACTTC. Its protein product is CASSPRQGLDEQYF.

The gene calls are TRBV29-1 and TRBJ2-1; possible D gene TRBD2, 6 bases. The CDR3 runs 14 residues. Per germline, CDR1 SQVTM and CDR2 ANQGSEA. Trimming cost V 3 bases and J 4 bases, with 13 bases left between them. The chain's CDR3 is CSVEGGGGYNEQFF. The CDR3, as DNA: TGCAGCGTTGAGGGGGGTGGGGGGTACAATGAGCAGTTCTTC.

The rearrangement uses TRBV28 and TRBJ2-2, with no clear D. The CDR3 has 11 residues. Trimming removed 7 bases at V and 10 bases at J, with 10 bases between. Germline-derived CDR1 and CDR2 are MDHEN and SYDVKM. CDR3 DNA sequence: TGTGCCAGCATACATTCCGCGGAGCTGTTTTTT. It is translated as CASIHSAELFF.

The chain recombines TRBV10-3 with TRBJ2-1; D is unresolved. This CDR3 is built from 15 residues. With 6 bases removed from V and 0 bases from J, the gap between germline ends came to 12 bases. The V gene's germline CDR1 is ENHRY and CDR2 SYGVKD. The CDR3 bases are TGTGCCATCAGGGTAGCTACGGCCTCCTACAATGAGCAGTTCTTC. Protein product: CAIRVATASYNEQFF.

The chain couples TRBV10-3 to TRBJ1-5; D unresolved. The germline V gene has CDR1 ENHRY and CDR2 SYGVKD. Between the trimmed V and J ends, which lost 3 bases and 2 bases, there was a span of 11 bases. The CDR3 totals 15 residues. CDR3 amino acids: CAISEGGEGNQPQHF. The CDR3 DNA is TGTGCCATCAGTGAAGGTGGAGAAGGCAATCAGCCCCAGCATTTT.

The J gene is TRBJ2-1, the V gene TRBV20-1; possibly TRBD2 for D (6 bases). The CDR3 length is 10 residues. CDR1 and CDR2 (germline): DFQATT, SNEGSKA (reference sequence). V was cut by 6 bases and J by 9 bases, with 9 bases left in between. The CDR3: CSAPGVEQFF. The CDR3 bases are TGCAGTGCCCCGGGGGTTGAGCAGTTCTTC.

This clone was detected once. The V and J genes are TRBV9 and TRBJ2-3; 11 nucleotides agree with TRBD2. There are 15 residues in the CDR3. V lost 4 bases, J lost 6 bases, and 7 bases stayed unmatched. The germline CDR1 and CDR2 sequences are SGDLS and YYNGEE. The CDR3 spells CASSPRTSGLDTQYF. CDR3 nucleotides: TGTGCCAGCAGCCCAAGGACTAGCGGGCTCGATACGCAGTATTTT.

In nucleotides, the CDR3 is TGTGCCAGTGCCAGCGGGCCTAGACTAGCCAAAAACATTCAGTACTTC. Translation: CASASGPRLAKNIQYF. The V gene is TRBV19, the J gene TRBJ2-4; the D gene is possibly TRBD2 (6 bases). CDR1 is LNHDA and CDR2 is SQIVND in the germline V gene (reference sequence). The CDR3 contains 16 residues. V lost 8 bases, J lost 0 bases, and 17 bases lay in between.

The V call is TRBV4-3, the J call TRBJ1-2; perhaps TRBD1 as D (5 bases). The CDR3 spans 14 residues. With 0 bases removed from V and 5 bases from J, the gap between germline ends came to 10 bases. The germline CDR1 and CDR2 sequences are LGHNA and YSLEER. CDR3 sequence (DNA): TGCGCCAGCAGCCAAGATCGGGGGTATTATGGCTACACCTTC. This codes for CASSQDRGYYGYTF.

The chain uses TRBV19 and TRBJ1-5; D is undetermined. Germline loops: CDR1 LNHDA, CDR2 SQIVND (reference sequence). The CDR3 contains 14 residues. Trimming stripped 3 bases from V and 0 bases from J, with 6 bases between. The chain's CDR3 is CASSIPVSNQPQHF. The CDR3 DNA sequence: TGTGCCAGTAGTATCCCCGTTAGCAATCAGCCCCAGCATTTT.

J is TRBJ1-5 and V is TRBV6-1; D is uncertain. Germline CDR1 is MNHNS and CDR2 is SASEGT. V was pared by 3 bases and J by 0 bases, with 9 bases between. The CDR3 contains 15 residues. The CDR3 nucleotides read TGTGCCAGCAGTGATCAACAGTCTAGCAATCAGCCCCAGCATTTT. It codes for CASSDQQSSNQPQHF.

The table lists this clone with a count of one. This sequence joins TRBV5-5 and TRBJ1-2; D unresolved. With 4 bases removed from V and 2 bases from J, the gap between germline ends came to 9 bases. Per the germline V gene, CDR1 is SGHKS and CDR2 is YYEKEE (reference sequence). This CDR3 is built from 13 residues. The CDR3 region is CASSLQLNYGYTF. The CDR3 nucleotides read TGTGCCAGCAGCCTCCAGTTAAACTATGGCTACACCTTC.

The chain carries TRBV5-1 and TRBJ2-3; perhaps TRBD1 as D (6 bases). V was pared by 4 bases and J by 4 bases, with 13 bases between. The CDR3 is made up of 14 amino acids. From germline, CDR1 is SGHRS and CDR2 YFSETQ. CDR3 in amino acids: CASSPGQQPDTQYF. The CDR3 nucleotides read TGCGCCAGCAGCCCCGGACAGCAACCAGATACGCAGTATTTT.

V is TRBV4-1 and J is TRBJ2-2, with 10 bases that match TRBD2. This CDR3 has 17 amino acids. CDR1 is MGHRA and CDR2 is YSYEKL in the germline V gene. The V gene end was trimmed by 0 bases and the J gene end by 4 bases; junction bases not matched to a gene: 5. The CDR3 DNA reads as TGCGCCAGCAGCCAAGAGACTAGCGGGTTGATCACCGGGGAGCTGTTTTTT. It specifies CASSQETSGLITGELFF.

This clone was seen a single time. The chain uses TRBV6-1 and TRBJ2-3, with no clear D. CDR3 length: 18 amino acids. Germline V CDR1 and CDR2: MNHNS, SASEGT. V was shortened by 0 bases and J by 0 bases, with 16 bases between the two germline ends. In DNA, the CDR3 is TGTGCCAGCAGTGAAGCGCTTCGGCGGTCCACTAGCACAGATACGCAGTATTTT. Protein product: CASSEALRRSTSTDTQYF.

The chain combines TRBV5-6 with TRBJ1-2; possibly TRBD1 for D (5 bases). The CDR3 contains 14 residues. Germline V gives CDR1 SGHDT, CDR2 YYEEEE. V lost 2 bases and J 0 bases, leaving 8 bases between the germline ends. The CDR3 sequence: CASSLPDTNYGYTF. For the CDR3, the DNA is TGTGCCAGCAGCTTACCGGACACTAACTATGGCTACACCTTC. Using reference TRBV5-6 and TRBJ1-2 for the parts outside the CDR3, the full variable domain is DAGVTQSPTHLIKTRGQQVTLRCSPKSGHDTVSWYQQALGQGPQFIFQYYEEEERQRGNFPDRFSGHQFPNYSSELNVNALLLGDSALYLCASSLPDTNYGYTFGSGTRLTVV.